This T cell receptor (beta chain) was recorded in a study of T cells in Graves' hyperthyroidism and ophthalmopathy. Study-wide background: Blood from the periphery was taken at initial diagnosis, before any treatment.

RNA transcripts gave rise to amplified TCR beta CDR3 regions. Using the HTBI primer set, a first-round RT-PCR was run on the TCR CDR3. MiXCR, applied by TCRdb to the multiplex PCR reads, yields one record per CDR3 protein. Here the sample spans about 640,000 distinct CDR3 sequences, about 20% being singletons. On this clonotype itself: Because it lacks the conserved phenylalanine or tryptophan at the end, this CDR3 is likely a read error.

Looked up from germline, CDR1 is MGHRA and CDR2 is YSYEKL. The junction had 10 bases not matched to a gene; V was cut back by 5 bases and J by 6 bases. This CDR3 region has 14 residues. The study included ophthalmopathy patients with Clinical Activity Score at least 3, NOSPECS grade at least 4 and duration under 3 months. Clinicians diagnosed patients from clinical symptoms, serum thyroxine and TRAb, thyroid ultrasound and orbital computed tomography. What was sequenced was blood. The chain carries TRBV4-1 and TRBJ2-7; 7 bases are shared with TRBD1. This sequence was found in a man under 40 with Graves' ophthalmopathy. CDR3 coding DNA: TGCGCCAGCAGCTTCCCGGGACAGACCTCCGAGCAGTACCTC. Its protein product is CASSFPGQTSEQYL.